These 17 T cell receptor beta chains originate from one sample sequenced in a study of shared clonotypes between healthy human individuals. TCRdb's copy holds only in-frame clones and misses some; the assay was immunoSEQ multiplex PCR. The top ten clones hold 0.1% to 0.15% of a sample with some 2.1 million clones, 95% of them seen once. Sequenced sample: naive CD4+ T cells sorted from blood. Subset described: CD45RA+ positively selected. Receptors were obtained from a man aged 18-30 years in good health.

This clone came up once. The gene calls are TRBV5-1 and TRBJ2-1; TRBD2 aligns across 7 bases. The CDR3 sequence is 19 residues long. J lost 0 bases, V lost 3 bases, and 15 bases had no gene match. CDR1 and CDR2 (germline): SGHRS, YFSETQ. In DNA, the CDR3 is TGCGCCAGCAGCTGGTTCCGTACGAGCGGGGAGAGCTCCTACAATGAGCAGTTCTTC. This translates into CASSWFRTSGESSYNEQFF.

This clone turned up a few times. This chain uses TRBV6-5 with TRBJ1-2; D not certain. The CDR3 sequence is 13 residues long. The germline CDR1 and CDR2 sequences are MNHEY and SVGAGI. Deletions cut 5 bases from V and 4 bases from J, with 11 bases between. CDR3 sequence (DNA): TGTGCCAGCAGTCAGCAGCCTTTCTATGGCTACACCTTC. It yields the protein CASSQQPFYGYTF.

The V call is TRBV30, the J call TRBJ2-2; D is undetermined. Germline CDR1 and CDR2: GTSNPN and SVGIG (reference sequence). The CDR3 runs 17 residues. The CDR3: CALRNESPGSETGELFF. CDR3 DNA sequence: TGTGCTCTCCGGAACGAATCCCCAGGTTCAGAGACCGGGGAGCTGTTTTTT.

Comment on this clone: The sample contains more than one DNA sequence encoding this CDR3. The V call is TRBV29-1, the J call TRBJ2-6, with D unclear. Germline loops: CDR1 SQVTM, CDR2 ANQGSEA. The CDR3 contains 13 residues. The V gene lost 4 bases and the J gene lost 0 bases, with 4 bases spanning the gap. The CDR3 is CSVGVSGANVLTF. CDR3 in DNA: TGCAGCGTTGGCGTCTCTGGGGCCAACGTCCTGACTTTC. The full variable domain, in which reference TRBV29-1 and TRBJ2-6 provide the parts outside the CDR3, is SAVISQKPSRDICQRGTSLTIQCQVDSQVTMMFWYRQQPGQSLTLIATANQGSEATYESGFVIDKFPISRPNLTFSTLTVSNMSPEDSSIYLCSVGVSGANVLTFGAGSRLTVL.

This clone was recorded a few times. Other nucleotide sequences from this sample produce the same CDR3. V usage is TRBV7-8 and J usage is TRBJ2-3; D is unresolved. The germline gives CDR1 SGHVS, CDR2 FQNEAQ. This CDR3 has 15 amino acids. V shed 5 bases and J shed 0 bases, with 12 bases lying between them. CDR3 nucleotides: TGTGCCAGCAGCCCCGTAAGATTTAGCACAGATACGCAGTATTTT. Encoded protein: CASSPVRFSTDTQYF.

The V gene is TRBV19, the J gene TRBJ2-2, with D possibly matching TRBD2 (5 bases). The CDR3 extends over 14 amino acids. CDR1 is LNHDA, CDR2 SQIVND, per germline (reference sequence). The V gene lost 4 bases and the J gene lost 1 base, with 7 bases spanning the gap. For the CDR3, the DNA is TGTGCCAGTAGTAACGGAGGGAACACCGGGGAGCTGTTTTTT. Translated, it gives CASSNGGNTGELFF.

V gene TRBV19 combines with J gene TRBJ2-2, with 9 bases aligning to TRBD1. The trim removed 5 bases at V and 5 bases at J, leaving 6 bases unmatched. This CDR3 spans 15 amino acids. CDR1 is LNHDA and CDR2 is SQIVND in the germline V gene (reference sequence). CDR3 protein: CASSLGQGRTGELFF. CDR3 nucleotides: TGTGCCAGTAGTTTAGGACAGGGGAGGACCGGGGAGCTGTTTTTT. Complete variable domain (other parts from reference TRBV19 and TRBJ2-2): DGGITQSPKYLFRKEGQNVTLSCEQNLNHDAMYWYRQDPGQGLRLIYYSQIVNDFQKGDIAEGYSVSREKKESFPLTVTSAQKNPTAFYLCASSLGQGRTGELFFGEGSRLTVL.

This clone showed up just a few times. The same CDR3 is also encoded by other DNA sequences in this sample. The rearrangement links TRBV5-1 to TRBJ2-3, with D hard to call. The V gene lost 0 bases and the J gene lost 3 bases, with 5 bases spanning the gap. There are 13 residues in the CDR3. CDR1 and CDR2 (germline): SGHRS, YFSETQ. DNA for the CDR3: TGCGCCAGCAGCTTGGAGGGTACAGATACGCAGTATTTT. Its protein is CASSLEGTDTQYF.

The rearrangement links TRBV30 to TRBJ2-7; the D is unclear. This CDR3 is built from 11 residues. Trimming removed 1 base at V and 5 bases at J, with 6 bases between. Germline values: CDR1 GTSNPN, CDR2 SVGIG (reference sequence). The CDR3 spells CAWSDADEQYF. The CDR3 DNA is TGTGCCTGGAGTGACGCCGACGAGCAGTACTTC.

In nucleotides, the CDR3 is TGTGCCAGCAGCCAAGATCTAGAGACCCAGTACTTC. Amino acids: CASSQDLETQYF. The J gene is TRBJ2-5, the V gene TRBV14; D remains ambiguous. This CDR3 has 12 amino acids. The V gene's germline CDR1 is SGHDN and CDR2 FVKESK. V was pared by 0 bases and J by 4 bases, with 3 bases between.

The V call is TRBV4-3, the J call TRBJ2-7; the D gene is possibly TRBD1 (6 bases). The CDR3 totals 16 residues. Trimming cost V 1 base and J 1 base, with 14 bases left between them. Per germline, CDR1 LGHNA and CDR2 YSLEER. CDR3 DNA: TGCGCCAGCAGCCAAGCGGGACGAGGGGGTTCCTACGAGCAGTACTTC. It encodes CASSQAGRGGSYEQYF.

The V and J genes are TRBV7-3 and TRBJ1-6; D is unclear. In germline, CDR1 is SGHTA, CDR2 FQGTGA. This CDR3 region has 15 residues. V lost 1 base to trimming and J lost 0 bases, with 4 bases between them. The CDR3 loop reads CASSLKNSYNSPLHF. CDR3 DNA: TGTGCCAGCAGCTTAAAGAACTCCTATAATTCACCCCTCCACTTT.

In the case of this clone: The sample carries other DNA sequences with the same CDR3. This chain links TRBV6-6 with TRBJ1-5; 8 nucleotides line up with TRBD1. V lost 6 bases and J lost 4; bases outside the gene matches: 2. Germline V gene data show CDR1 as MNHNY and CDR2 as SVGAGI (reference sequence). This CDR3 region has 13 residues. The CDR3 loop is CASSRTGNQPQHF. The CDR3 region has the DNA TGTGCCAGCAGCAGGACAGGGAATCAGCCCCAGCATTTT.

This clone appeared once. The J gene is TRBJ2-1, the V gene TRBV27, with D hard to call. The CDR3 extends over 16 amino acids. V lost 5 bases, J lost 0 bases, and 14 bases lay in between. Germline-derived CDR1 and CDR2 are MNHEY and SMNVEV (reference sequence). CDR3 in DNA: TGTGCCAGCAGTGCCCGACTCTCTAGCTCCTACAATGAGCAGTTCTTC. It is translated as CASSARLSSSYNEQFF.

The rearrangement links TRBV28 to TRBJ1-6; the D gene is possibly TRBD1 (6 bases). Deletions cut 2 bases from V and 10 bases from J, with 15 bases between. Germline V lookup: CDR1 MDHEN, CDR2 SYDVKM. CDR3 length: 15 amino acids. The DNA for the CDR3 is TGTGCCAGCAGTTTAGGAGGACAGAAGGAGTCACCCCTCCACTTT. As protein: CASSLGGQKESPLHF. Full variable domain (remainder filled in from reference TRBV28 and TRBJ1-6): DVKVTQSSRYLVKRTGEKVFLECVQDMDHENMFWYRQDPGLGLRLIYFSYDVKMKEKGDIPEGYSVSREKKERFSLILESASTNQTSMYLCASSLGGQKESPLHFGNGTRLTVT.

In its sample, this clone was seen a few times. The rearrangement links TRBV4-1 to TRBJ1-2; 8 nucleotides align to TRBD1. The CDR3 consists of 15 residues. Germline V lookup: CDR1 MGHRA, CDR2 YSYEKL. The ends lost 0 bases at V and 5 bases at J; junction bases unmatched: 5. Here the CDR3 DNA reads TGCGCCAGCAGCCAAGACCGACAGGGGTTGTATGGCTACACCTTC. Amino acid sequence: CASSQDRQGLYGYTF.

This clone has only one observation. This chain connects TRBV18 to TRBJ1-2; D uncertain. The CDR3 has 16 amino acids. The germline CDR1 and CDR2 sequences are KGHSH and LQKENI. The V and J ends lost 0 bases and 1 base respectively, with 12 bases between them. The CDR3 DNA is TGTGCCAGCTCACCACCGAGCCTCGGGGTTAACTATGGCTACACCTTC. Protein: CASSPPSLGVNYGYTF.